One sample yielded the 9 T cell receptor beta chains listed below, sequenced in a study of radiotherapy plus CTLA-4 blockade in lung cancer. TCRdb keeps only in-frame clones here, not all; method: immunoSEQ multiplex PCR. The top ten hold over 9% of the sample, which has around 77,000 clones, 70% to 85% seen once. The starting material was peripheral blood, obtained from a patient treated with radiotherapy plus ipilimumab. The receptors were sampled from a human donor with non-small cell lung cancer whose response to radiotherapy plus ipilimumab could not be evaluated.

CDR3 loop: CASSQGTGVNTGELFF. The CDR3 region has the DNA TGCGCCAGCAGCCAAGGGACAGGGGTGAACACCGGGGAGCTGTTTTTT. This sequence joins TRBV4-1 and TRBJ2-2, with 9 positions matching TRBD1. CDR3 length: 16 residues. Germline CDR1 reads MGHRA; CDR2 reads YSYEKL. The V segment lost 1 base and the J segment 1 base; nucleotides outside the gene matches: 1.

Only a few counts were recorded for this clone. The chain has TRBV6-5 and TRBJ2-5; D is unclear. The V end lost 2 bases, the J end lost 1 base, and 5 bases lay between the germline ends. This CDR3 is built from 13 residues. The germline V gene encodes CDR1 MNHEY and CDR2 SVGAGI. CDR3: CASSYPGQETQYF. In DNA, the CDR3 is TGTGCCAGCAGTTACCCCGGCCAAGAGACCCAGTACTTC.

The CDR3 is CASSLVGGSNEQFF. DNA of the CDR3: TGTGCCAGCAGCTTAGTAGGCGGGAGCAATGAGCAGTTCTTC. The chain combines TRBV7-2 with TRBJ2-1; 7 bases line up with TRBD2. J gave up 6 bases and V 1 base, and 3 bases lay outside the gene matches. Germline CDR1 reads SGHTA; CDR2 reads FQGNSA. This CDR3 is built from 14 residues.

This sequence joins TRBV4-3 and TRBJ1-6; perhaps TRBD1 as D (5 bases). Germline V gene data show CDR1 as LGHNA and CDR2 as YSLEER. The V end was cut by 0 bases, the J end by 8 bases, with 14 bases between. This CDR3 region has 16 residues. This chain's CDR3 is CASSQDRRQGDSPLHF. For the CDR3, the DNA is TGCGCCAGCAGCCAAGATAGGCGGCAGGGCGATTCACCCCTCCACTTT.

The chain combines TRBV2 with TRBJ1-2; 7 bases fit TRBD1. The junction had 7 bases not matched to a gene; V was cut back by 6 bases and J by 0 bases. Germline-derived CDR1 and CDR2 are SNHLY and FYNNEI. The CDR3 totals 15 residues. The CDR3 here is CASRRQGATNYGYTF. CDR3 sequence (DNA): TGTGCCAGCAGGAGACAGGGCGCTACTAACTATGGCTACACCTTC.

In DNA form, the CDR3 reads TGTGCCAGCAGCCCAGGACAGGGGAACACTGAAGCTTTCTTT. Protein product: CASSPGQGNTEAFF. V usage is TRBV7-8 and J usage is TRBJ1-1; 8 nucleotides align to TRBD1. This CDR3 spans 14 amino acids. V shed 5 bases, J shed 1 base, and the junction held 3 bases outside the gene matches. Germline V gene lookup returns CDR1 SGHVS and CDR2 FQNEAQ.

This sequence joins TRBV19 and TRBJ2-7; no firm D call. V was trimmed by 7 bases and J by 2 bases, leaving 15 bases between them. Looked up from germline, CDR1 is LNHDA and CDR2 is SQIVND (reference sequence). The CDR3 has 14 residues. CDR3 sequence: CASTPSDSPYEQYF. In nucleotides, the CDR3 is TGTGCCAGTACTCCGTCCGACTCTCCCTACGAGCAGTACTTC.

This clone was recorded a few times. The chain employs TRBV10-2 and TRBJ2-1; 10 nucleotides agree with TRBD2. This CDR3 contains 15 residues. Trimming removed 3 bases from V and 3 bases from J; junction bases left unmatched: 2. Germline values: CDR1 WSHSY, CDR2 SAAADI. The CDR3 DNA sequence: TGCGCCAGCAGTGAATCTAGCGGGAGCTACAATGAGCAGTTCTTC. Amino acid sequence: CASSESSGSYNEQFF.

This clone was seen a few times. The chain employs TRBV5-1 and TRBJ1-2, with 7 bases matching TRBD1. The CDR3 has 13 residues. V was clipped by 7 bases and J by 3 bases; unmatched bases: 6. CDR1 and CDR2 from the germline V gene are SGHRS and YFSETQ. This CDR3 reads CASAGRGDYGYTF. CDR3 nucleotides: TGCGCCAGCGCGGGCAGGGGGGACTATGGCTACACCTTC. The entire variable domain, with the rest obtained from reference TRBV5-1 and TRBJ1-2, is as follows: KAGVTQTPRYLIKTRGQQVTLSCSPISGHRSVSWYQQTPGQGLQFLFEYFSETQRNKGNFPGRFSGRQFSNSRSEMNVSTLELGDSALYLCASAGRGDYGYTFGSGTRLTVV.